Listed below are T cell receptor beta chains from one sample, sequenced in a study of T cell repertoires in cytomegalovirus infection. A single record per CDR3 protein comes from TCRdb applying MiXCR to the reads. The profile shows 250,000 or so distinct CDR3 sequences, about 15% of them singletons. Sequencing input: CD8+ T cells from PBMCs. These receptors all stem from a human donor in good health (CMV status not recorded). Some clones in this sample may be carry-over from other donors' samples. Both conserved end residues are part of each CDR3. A D gene is named only where the DNA matches it firmly. For some rows the clone size is stated as once, few or many, or as a class when expanded; others skip it.

abundance | j_gene | d_gene | v_gene | CDR3nt | CDR3aa
- | TRBJ1-1 | - | TRBV15 | TGTGCCACCAGCGTAACCTTCGAGGGTGCTGAAGCTTTCTTT | CATSVTFEGAEAFF
many | TRBJ1-5 | - | TRBV7-9 | TGTGCCAGCAGCTTTGCAGGGCCCGGAAATCAGCCCCAGCATTTT | CASSFAGPGNQPQHF
- | TRBJ2-7 | - | TRBV2 | TGTGCCAGCAGTGCAACCGACAGCACCTACGAGCAGTACTTC | CASSATDSTYEQYF
many | TRBJ1-1 | - | TRBV6-1 | TGTGCCAGCAGTGAAGGTAACAGGGTGGACACTGAAGCTTTCTTT | CASSEGNRVDTEAFF
few | TRBJ2-7 | - | TRBV19 | TGTGCCAGTTCCTCCCGAGGGCCGACCTACGAGCAGTACTTC | CASSSRGPTYEQYF
few | TRBJ1-2 | TRBD1 | TRBV28 | TGTGCCAGCAGTCCCGGACAGGGGCTTTATGGCTACACCTTC | CASSPGQGLYGYTF
- | TRBJ2-7 | - | TRBV7-6 | TGTGCCAGCAGCGCGGGGGCGAGCGAGCAGTACTTC | CASSAGASEQYF
many | TRBJ1-4 | - | TRBV12-3/TRBV12-4 | TGTGCCAGCAGTTTCGCAGGGGCGGAAAAACTGTTTTTT | CASSFAGAEKLFF
many | TRBJ2-1 | - | TRBV7-8 | TGTGCCAGCAGCCCGGCCCAGGGGCCAAACACTAAGCAGTTCTTC | CASSPAQGPNTKQFF
many | TRBJ2-5 | - | TRBV7-2 | TGTGCCAGCAGCCATCCGTTAGGGGGGGGAGAGACCCAGTACTTC | CASSHPLGGGETQYF
many | TRBJ1-6 | TRBD1 | TRBV7-9 | TGTGCCAGCAGCCCTACAGGGGGCAATTCACCCCTCCACTTT | CASSPTGGNSPLHF
many | TRBJ1-4 | - | TRBV7-9 | TGTGCCAGCACCGACGGCCCCCGGGGGGGCGAAGAAAAACTGTTTTTT | CASTDGPRGGEEKLFF
many | TRBJ1-1 | TRBD1 | TRBV28 | TGTGCCAGCATTCCTGTGGGCATTCGGGACAGCAAGAACACTGAAGCTTTCTTT | CASIPVGIRDSKNTEAFF
- | TRBJ2-1 | TRBD2 | TRBV6-6 | TGTGCCAGCCGATTAGCGGGGGGCATAAGCTCCTACAATGAGCAGTTCTTC | CASRLAGGISSYNEQFF
- | TRBJ1-1 | - | TRBV19 | TGTGCCAGTAAAGTGGGACCGAACACTGAAGCTTTCTTT | CASKVGPNTEAFF
few | TRBJ2-1 | - | TRBV5-6 | TGTGCCAGCAGCTTGGCAGACAGCCGATTACACTACAATGAGCAGTTCTTC | CASSLADSRLHYNEQFF
few | TRBJ1-1 | - | TRBV14 | TGTGCCAGCGGGAAAGGGGGGAACACTGAAGCTTTCTTT | CASGKGGNTEAFF
many | TRBJ2-7 | - | TRBV7-8 | TGTGCCAGCAGTCCGGGGATAGGGGCCACCTACGAGCAGTACTTC | CASSPGIGATYEQYF
- | TRBJ2-5 | - | TRBV4-1 | TGCGCCAGCAGCGGAGGGGGGGGAGAGACCCAGTACTTC | CASSGGGGETQYF
- | TRBJ1-2 | TRBD1 | TRBV7-9 | TGTGCCAGCAGCTTAGGTGTACTGCCGGACAGGCGAACAAGCGGAGCTAACTATGGCTACACCTTC | CASSLGVLPDRRTSGANYGYTF
- | TRBJ1-2 | TRBD1 | TRBV6-1 | TGTGCCAGCAGTCATCCGGGACAGGGGGACGATGGCTACACCTTC | CASSHPGQGDDGYTF
few | TRBJ1-5 | - | TRBV28 | TGTGCCAGCAGTGAACAGGGAAATCAGCCCCAGCATTTT | CASSEQGNQPQHF
many | TRBJ2-3 | - | TRBV6-2/TRBV6-3 | TGTGCCAGCAGTTACACATCGTCCACAGATACGCAGTATTTT | CASSYTSSTDTQYF
many | TRBJ1-1 | - | TRBV7-2 | TGTGCCAGCAGCTTAGCCGGGCAGGGGAACACTGAAGCTTTCTTT | CASSLAGQGNTEAFF
- | TRBJ1-2 | - | TRBV4-3 | TGCGCCAGCAGCCAAGAACCGGGGTCAGGCTATGGCTACACCTTC | CASSQEPGSGYGYTF
few | TRBJ2-3 | TRBD1 | TRBV11-2 | TGTGCCAGCAGCTTAGATCTTACCCCCCCCCCGGACAGGGGGTTATCAGATACGCAGTATTTT | CASSLDLTPPPDRGLSDTQYF
few | TRBJ2-7 | TRBD1 | TRBV2 | TGTGCCAGCAGTTACAGGGGGAGCTCCTACGAGCAGTACTTC | CASSYRGSSYEQYF
many | TRBJ2-5 | - | TRBV7-2 | TGTGCCAGCAGCTTAGAGGGGTGGGAGACCCAGTACTTC | CASSLEGWETQYF
few | TRBJ2-6 | - | TRBV25-1 | TGTGCCAGCAGTGAATGTGAGGGCAGAAAGGGAGGCTCTGGGGCCAACGTCCTGACTTTC | CASSECEGRKGGSGANVLTF
many | TRBJ1-4 | - | TRBV2 | TGTGCCAGCAGTGAAGGTTGGGGGAGGACTAATGAAAAACTGTTTTTT | CASSEGWGRTNEKLFF
- | TRBJ2-7 | - | TRBV20-1 | TGCAGTGCTAGAGATCTCGGCGGAGCCTACGAGCAGTACTTC | CSARDLGGAYEQYF
- | TRBJ2-7 | TRBD1 | TRBV6-6 | TGTGCCAGCAGTTACTCTAACCCCGGCACAGGGGTCCGCGAGCAGTACTTC | CASSYSNPGTGVREQYF
many | TRBJ2-1 | - | TRBV7-2 | TGTGCCAGCAGCTTAGCCCCACCGGGTAGTAACCGACGGAATGAGCAGTTCTTC | CASSLAPPGSNRRNEQFF
many | TRBJ1-1 | - | TRBV7-9 | TGTGCCAGCAGCCGACAGGAGCTATACGACACTGAAGCTTTCTTT | CASSRQELYDTEAFF
few | TRBJ1-3 | - | TRBV12-3/TRBV12-4 | TGTGCCAGCACCCATGGAAACACCATATATTTT | CASTHGNTIYF
few | TRBJ2-7 | - | TRBV6-2/TRBV6-3 | TGTGCCAGCAGCCCGACGGACACCTACGAGCAGTACTTC | CASSPTDTYEQYF
- | TRBJ2-5 | - | TRBV20-1 | TGCAGTGCTAGAGGGTGGGAAGAGACCCAGTACTTC | CSARGWEETQYF
many | TRBJ1-1 | - | TRBV28 | TGTGCCAGCAGTTTCCGGAGTAAGGCTTTCTTT | CASSFRSKAFF
- | TRBJ2-1 | - | TRBV6-5 | TGTGCCAGCAGTTACTCTTCACAAGCCAATGAGCAGTTCTTC | CASSYSSQANEQFF
few | TRBJ2-2 | TRBD2 | TRBV2 | TGTGCCAGCAGTCGGACTAGCGGGGGAGGCACCGGGGAGCTGTTTTTT | CASSRTSGGGTGELFF
few | TRBJ1-1 | - | TRBV4-1 | TGCGCCAGCAGCCGCCCGAAGCAAGGGGGACCGAACACTGAAGCTTTCTTT | CASSRPKQGGPNTEAFF
- | TRBJ1-1 | - | TRBV19 | TGTGCCAGTAGTGGGGCCGGGTCGCCTGAAGCTTTCTTT | CASSGAGSPEAFF
many | TRBJ2-4 | - | TRBV12-3/TRBV12-4 | TGTGCCAGCAGTTTCGGGGATCGCAGAAACATTCAGTACTTC | CASSFGDRRNIQYF
- | TRBJ2-7 | - | TRBV7-8 | TGTGCCAGCAGCCCGGGACAAGGAATGTACGAGCAGTACTTC | CASSPGQGMYEQYF
- | TRBJ2-1 | TRBD2 | TRBV12-3/TRBV12-4 | TGTGCCAGCAGTTTTTCCAGCGGGGGACTTTTTTACAATGAGCAGTTCTTC | CASSFSSGGLFYNEQFF
- | TRBJ2-2 | - | TRBV12-3/TRBV12-4 | TGTGCCAGCAGTCCCCCGCAGTTAGGAACCGGGGAGCTGTTTTTT | CASSPPQLGTGELFF
many | TRBJ2-3 | TRBD2 | TRBV7-2 | TGTGCCAGCAGCCCCACTAGCGGGGGCGCAGATACGCAGTATTTT | CASSPTSGGADTQYF
many | TRBJ2-6 | TRBD2 | TRBV7-9 | TGTGCCAGCACCAGCGGGGCTATAAGACTCTCTGGGGCCAACGTCCTGACTTTC | CASTSGAIRLSGANVLTF
- | TRBJ1-6 | - | TRBV28 | TGTGCCAGCAGTTTATTTATCGGGCGAACAAAGCCTAGGGATTCACCCCTCCACTTT | CASSLFIGRTKPRDSPLHF
- | TRBJ1-1 | - | TRBV7-9 | TGTGCCAGCAGCTTAGCCCAAAGGGGTCCTGAAGCTTTCTTT | CASSLAQRGPEAFF
many | TRBJ2-5 | - | TRBV7-2 | TGTGCCAGCAGCACCCCAGGCAGCATCCAAGAGACCCAGTACTTC | CASSTPGSIQETQYF
few | TRBJ2-7 | - | TRBV9 | TGTGCCAGCAGCGTAGGAACAGGTTTTGCCGAGCAGTACTTC | CASSVGTGFAEQYF